This TCR beta chain came from a study of T cell repertoires in cytomegalovirus infection. Study context: Matching HLA type and CMV infection were both indicated by public TCR beta signatures.

Whole-study findings and limits: Individuals carrying CMV plus the relevant HLA were identified by cumulative frequency of public TCR beta families. Clonotypes of TCR beta that were HLA-C-restricted and CMV-specific dominated the ex vivo response.

The germline gives CDR1 MNHNY, CDR2 SVGAGI (reference sequence). CDR3 size: 13 residues. The germline V and J ends were trimmed by 6 bases and 2 bases, with 10 bases remaining between them. In this sample, this clonotype turned up a few times. The target antigen is unknown. MiXCR, run by TCRdb on the reads, gives a single entry per CDR3 protein. The sample holds 210,000 or so distinct CDR3 sequences; around 6.2% are singletons and the top ten take 6.5%. The receptor was isolated from a human donor in good health (CMV status not recorded). Some clones in this sample may be carry-over from other donors' samples. The sample was PBMCs. The chain joins TRBV6-6 to TRBJ1-1; no definite D call. The CDR3, as DNA: TGTGCCAGCAGCACGGACCCCAACACTGAAGCTTTCTTT. Amino acid sequence: CASSTDPNTEAFF.